This T cell receptor (beta chain) originates from a study of CD8 T cells in Susac syndrome. The CDR3 contains 14 residues. From germline, CDR1 is LGHNA and CDR2 YNFKEQ. The V and J ends lost 0 bases and 11 bases respectively, with 14 bases between them. cDNA came from about 0.46 to 1 ug RNA primed by random hexamers. Amplification of TCR beta CDR3 by immunoSEQ multiplex PCR spanned 54 Vbeta and 13 Jbeta. Using its own MiXCR run on the immunoSEQ multiplex PCR reads, TCRdb lists one record per CDR3 protein. This sample carries 100,000 or so distinct CDR3 sequences, about nine tenths of them seen once, and the ten largest clones take 0.13% to 0.15%. Sequencing of TCR beta was performed on blood CD8+ and CD4+ T cells. Controls matched for sex and age were healthy donors. TEMRA cells were enriched by FACS, while CD8+ and CD4+ T cells were obtained through a negative isolation that was performed magnetically.

The chain combines TRBV4-2 with TRBJ2-4; D not resolved. The sample taken for sequencing was CD4+ T cells from PBMCs. The receptor was isolated from a human donor in good health. The CDR3 DNA reads as TGTGCCAGCAGCCAAGACACGGAAAGGGTCGTTCAGTACTTC. This gives the protein CASSQDTERVVQYF.